What follows are 29 T cell receptor beta chains derived from one specimen sequenced in a study of cytomegalovirus exposure and HLA in healthy donors. PCR employed 60 Vbeta and 13 Jbeta primers. The method was immunoSEQ multiplex PCR; TCRdb's version includes in-frame clones alone and lacks a portion of them. The sample contains 200,000 or so clones, about 79% of which appear only once. Sequencing input: PBMCs. Source of these receptors: a boy under 10 years old in good health and CMV-seronegative.

J is TRBJ2-2 and V is TRBV19; the match to TRBD1 covers 10 bases. This CDR3 is built from 14 residues. The V gene end was trimmed by 5 bases and the J gene end by 10 bases; junction bases not matched to a gene: 7. Germline V CDR1 and CDR2: LNHDA, SQIVND (reference sequence). The CDR3 bases are TGTGCCAGTAGTGGGGACAGGGGAATCCCGGAGCTGTTTTTT. Its protein product is CASSGDRGIPELFF.

The V and J genes are TRBV9 and TRBJ2-3, with 10 bases that match TRBD2. Germline V lookup: CDR1 SGDLS, CDR2 YYNGEE. V shed 4 bases and J 1 base; nucleotides not matched to a gene: 3. The CDR3 consists of 15 residues. CDR3 coding DNA: TGTGCCAGCAGCCTCGGGACTAGCGGCACAGATACGCAGTATTTT. Its translation is CASSLGTSGTDTQYF.

V and J are TRBV9 and TRBJ1-2, with D tentatively TRBD1 (5 bases). Trimming left V 4 bases short and J 0 bases short, with 13 bases between. The CDR3 length is 15 residues. Looked up from germline, CDR1 is SGDLS and CDR2 is YYNGEE. CDR3 sequence reads: CASSPAPTANYGYTF. In DNA, the CDR3 is TGTGCCAGCAGCCCCGCCCCGACAGCTAACTATGGCTACACCTTC.

CDR3 coding DNA: TGTGCCAGCAGCTGGGCAGGGGTCAACACCGGGGAGCTGTTTTTT. This sequence encodes CASSWAGVNTGELFF. The chain combines TRBV7-8 with TRBJ2-2, with D perhaps TRBD1 (6 bases). V was cut by 4 bases and J by 2 bases, with 11 bases left in between. The CDR3 is 15 amino acids. CDR1 is SGHVS, CDR2 FQNEAQ, per germline. The full variable domain, in which reference TRBV7-8 and TRBJ2-2 provide the parts outside the CDR3, is GAGVSQSPRYKVAKRGQDVALRCDPISGHVSLFWYQQALGQGPEFLTYFQNEAQLDKSGLPSDRFFAERPEGSVSTLKIQRTQQEDSAVYLCASSWAGVNTGELFFGEGSRLTVL.

The chain is built from TRBV5-1 and TRBJ2-7; 11 bases align to TRBD2. Germline V lookup: CDR1 SGHRS, CDR2 YFSETQ. Unmatched junction bases numbered 14, after V lost 4 bases and J lost 2 bases. The CDR3 sequence is 18 residues long. The CDR3 sequence is CASSRKASGGLPTYEQYF. CDR3 bases: TGCGCCAGCAGCCGGAAGGCTAGCGGGGGGCTGCCTACCTACGAGCAGTACTTC. The complete variable domain, with remaining parts taken from reference TRBV5-1 and TRBJ2-7, reads KAGVTQTPRYLIKTRGQQVTLSCSPISGHRSVSWYQQTPGQGLQFLFEYFSETQRNKGNFPGRFSGRQFSNSRSEMNVSTLELGDSALYLCASSRKASGGLPTYEQYFGPGTRLTVT.

This clone was observed a single time. The chain recombines TRBV29-1 with TRBJ2-5; D is ambiguous. Germline V gene lookup returns CDR1 SQVTM and CDR2 ANQGSEA. The CDR3 sequence is 14 residues long. With 3 bases removed from V and 2 bases from J, the gap between germline ends came to 13 bases. The CDR3 sequence is CSVDSGLSQETQYF. DNA for the CDR3: TGCAGCGTTGACTCAGGCCTTTCTCAAGAGACCCAGTACTTC.

V gene TRBV5-4 combines with J gene TRBJ1-2; unclear D gene. CDR1 and CDR2 from the germline V gene are SGHNT and YYREEE (reference sequence). The CDR3 covers 14 residues. Trimming stripped 1 base from V and 13 bases from J, with 20 bases between. The CDR3 sequence: CASSLQERTPPITF. The CDR3 bases are TGTGCCAGCAGCTTGCAGGAAAGGACTCCCCCAATCACCTTC.

The rearrangement joins TRBV5-1 to TRBJ2-7; a possible D gene is TRBD2 (5 bases). Germline CDR1 SGHRS, CDR2 YFSETQ. V lost 5 bases, J lost 5 bases, and 20 bases lay in between. The CDR3 covers 15 residues. The CDR3 loop reads CASRPIYRGKDEQYF. The CDR3 DNA reads TGCGCCAGCAGACCTATATACCGGGGAAAGGACGAGCAGTACTTC.

This clone has only one observation. The V call is TRBV5-1, the J call TRBJ2-3; 10 bases match TRBD2. CDR3 length: 15 residues. CDR1 SGHRS and CDR2 YFSETQ come from the germline V gene. The junction had 5 bases not matched to a gene; V was cut back by 4 bases and J by 3 bases. The CDR3 DNA reads as TGCGCCAGCAGCCCTAGCGGGGGTGGTACAGATACGCAGTATTTT. Translating it yields CASSPSGGGTDTQYF.

CDR3 region: CASHPGYTDTQYF. The CDR3 nucleotides read TGTGCCAGCCATCCCGGGTACACAGATACGCAGTATTTT. V is TRBV2 and J is TRBJ2-3; unclear D gene. CDR1 and CDR2 (germline): SNHLY, FYNNEI. V was pared by 8 bases and J by 2 bases, with 11 bases between. This CDR3 is built from 13 residues.

The CDR3 DNA follows: TGTGCCAGCAGTGATGGGGGCGGCTCCTACAATGAGCAGTTCTTC. Protein sequence: CASSDGGGSYNEQFF. V and J are TRBV6-1 and TRBJ2-1; possible D gene TRBD1, 6 bases. V lost 3 bases and J lost 0, with 9 bases in between. This CDR3 spans 15 amino acids. The V gene's germline CDR1 is MNHNS and CDR2 SASEGT.

This rearrangement joins TRBV7-8 to TRBJ1-1; D may be TRBD1 (5 bases). This CDR3 contains 13 residues. The germline V gene encodes CDR1 SGHVS and CDR2 FQNEAQ. The germline V and J ends were trimmed by 6 bases and 3 bases, with 11 bases remaining between them. This chain's CDR3 is CASSTQDDTEAFF. The CDR3 nucleotides read TGTGCCAGCAGTACACAGGATGACACTGAAGCTTTCTTT.

The rearrangement uses TRBV4-1 and TRBJ1-1; D is possibly TRBD1 (6 bases). This CDR3 has 15 amino acids. Trimming took 1 base from V and 12 from J, leaving 21 bases between them. CDR1 and CDR2 from the germline V gene are MGHRA and YSYEKL. CDR3 protein: CASSQVGEDSKGTFF. DNA of the CDR3: TGCGCCAGCAGCCAAGTGGGAGAGGACAGTAAAGGGACTTTCTTT.

V and J are TRBV30 and TRBJ2-3; TRBD1 aligns across 12 bases. Trimming took 4 bases from V and 5 from J; bases not matched to a gene: 4. Germline V gene lookup returns CDR1 GTSNPN and CDR2 SVGIG (reference sequence). The length of the CDR3 is 14 residues. The CDR3 nucleotides read TGTGCCTGGACCGGGACAGGGGGCGGAGATACGCAGTATTTT. This encodes CAWTGTGGGDTQYF. The full variable domain, with the rest looked up from reference TRBV30 and TRBJ2-3, is SQTIHQWPATLVQPVGSPLSLECTVEGTSNPNLYWYRQAAGRGLQLLFYSVGIGQISSEVPQNLSASRPQDRQFILSSKKLLLSDSGFYLCAWTGTGGGDTQYFGPGTRLTVL.

The rearrangement joins TRBV9 to TRBJ1-2; a weak D match, TRBD1 (6 bases). This CDR3 region has 13 residues. The germline V gene encodes CDR1 SGDLS and CDR2 YYNGEE. Deletions cut 0 bases from V and 3 bases from J, with 6 bases between. The CDR3 reads CASSVGGHYGYTF. The CDR3 nucleotides are TGTGCCAGCAGCGTAGGGGGGCACTATGGCTACACCTTC. Together with reference TRBV9 and TRBJ1-2, the CDR3 gives the full variable domain: DSGVTQTPKHLITATGQRVTLRCSPRSGDLSVYWYQQSLDQGLQFLIQYYNGEERAKGNILERFSAQQFPDLHSELNLSSLELGDSALYFCASSVGGHYGYTFGSGTRLTVV.

The chain combines TRBV6-5 with TRBJ2-7; 8 bases agree with TRBD1. The V gene end was trimmed by 5 bases and the J gene end by 2 bases; junction bases not matched to a gene: 5. Per the germline V gene, CDR1 is MNHEY and CDR2 is SVGAGI. This CDR3 is built from 14 residues. The CDR3, as DNA: TGTGCCAGCAGTCAGGGGGCAGCTCCCTACGAGCAGTACTTC. Protein sequence: CASSQGAAPYEQYF.

The gene calls are TRBV1 and TRBJ1-1. TRBV1 is annotated as a pseudogene. The CDR3 has 11 residues. The CDR3 DNA follows: TGCACCCCCGGGAGGCCTAGCGAAGCTTTCTTT. Protein sequence: CTPGRPSEAFF.

The sample holds a few counts of this clone. The V call is TRBV5-4, the J call TRBJ2-5; weak D call: TRBD2 (7 bases). The germline gives CDR1 SGHNT, CDR2 YYREEE (reference sequence). The CDR3 consists of 15 residues. V lost 1 base and J lost 7, with 17 bases in between. For the CDR3, the DNA is TGTGCCAGCAGCTTGAGTTACGGGGGGCGCGCGACCCAGTACTTC. Protein product: CASSLSYGGRATQYF.

The CDR3 region has the DNA TGTGCCAGCAGCTTAGCCGGAGCCGGGGAGCTGTTTTTT. Translated: CASSLAGAGELFF. This chain uses TRBV7-6 with TRBJ2-2, with no clear D. Germline V gene lookup returns CDR1 SGHVS and CDR2 FNYEAQ. This CDR3 region has 13 residues. Trimming took 0 bases from V and 6 from J, leaving 5 bases between them.

Worth noting for this clone: Other nucleotide sequences from this sample produce the same CDR3. The chain carries TRBV4-1 and TRBJ1-3, with TRBD1 identical over 7 bases. The ends lost 3 bases at V and 3 bases at J; junction bases unmatched: 8. The CDR3 has 16 amino acids. Per germline, CDR1 MGHRA and CDR2 YSYEKL. DNA of the CDR3: TGCGCCAGCAGCCAGCCGGGACAGAATCGTGGAAACACCATATATTTT. This gives the protein CASSQPGQNRGNTIYF.

In the case of this clone: Other DNA sequences in this sample translate to the same CDR3. The chain has TRBV19 and TRBJ1-1; weak D call: TRBD1 (6 bases). V lost 7 bases, J lost 6 bases, and 15 bases lay in between. The CDR3 is made up of 13 amino acids. CDR1 and CDR2 from the germline V gene are LNHDA and SQIVND (reference sequence). The DNA of the CDR3 is TGTGCCAGTATACGTGACAGGACCCCTGAAGCTTTCTTT. Translating gives CASIRDRTPEAFF. Together with reference TRBV19 and TRBJ1-1, the CDR3 gives the full variable domain: DGGITQSPKYLFRKEGQNVTLSCEQNLNHDAMYWYRQDPGQGLRLIYYSQIVNDFQKGDIAEGYSVSREKKESFPLTVTSAQKNPTAFYLCASIRDRTPEAFFGQGTRLTVV.

Written as DNA, the CDR3 is TGTGCCAGCAGCCCCTCACCCAGGACAGGGGGAAGCTACACCTTC. It encodes CASSPSPRTGGSYTF. The chain joins TRBV11-2 to TRBJ1-2, with 10 bases fitting TRBD1. This CDR3 is 15 amino acids long. Germline V gives CDR1 SGHAT, CDR2 FQNNGV. V lost 5 bases and J lost 9; bases outside the gene matches: 12.

A few counts support this clone. J is TRBJ1-2 and V is TRBV7-9; TRBD1 might be the D (6 bases). Germline CDR1 is SEHNR and CDR2 is FQNEAQ (reference sequence). The CDR3 runs 13 residues. Between the trimmed V and J ends, which lost 2 bases and 7 bases, there was a span of 11 bases. The CDR3 region has the DNA TGTGCCAGCAGCTTACAGGGGCAGGCTGGCTACACCTTC. This translates into CASSLQGQAGYTF.

About this clone: The same CDR3 is also encoded by other DNA sequences in this sample. The DNA of the CDR3 is TGTGCCAGCAGCGATAGGGGAGGAGAGACCCAGTACTTC. It yields the protein CASSDRGGETQYF. The V gene is TRBV6-1, the J gene TRBJ2-5, with D tentatively TRBD2 (6 bases). The CDR3 contains 13 residues. V was trimmed by 6 bases and J by 4 bases, leaving 12 bases between them. The germline CDR1 and CDR2 sequences are MNHNS and SASEGT.

The chain is built from TRBV5-6 and TRBJ2-3; TRBD2 agrees at 7 bases. V was pared by 2 bases and J by 4 bases, with 1 base of the junction left unmatched. Germline CDR1 is SGHDT and CDR2 is YYEEEE. This CDR3 is 13 amino acids long. CDR3 region: CASSFREADTQYF. For the CDR3, the DNA is TGTGCCAGCAGCTTCCGGGAGGCAGATACGCAGTATTTT.

The gene calls are TRBV14 and TRBJ2-1; TRBD2 agrees at 8 bases. The CDR3 is 16 amino acids. V trimming: 3 bases; J trimming: 4 bases; junction bases outside the gene matches: 8. Per the germline V gene, CDR1 is SGHDN and CDR2 is FVKESK. In DNA form, the CDR3 reads TGTGCCAGCAGCCACCCGGCAGCGGGGGTGTACAATGAGCAGTTCTTC. This encodes CASSHPAAGVYNEQFF. Variable domain in full (rest from reference TRBV14 and TRBJ2-1): EAGVTQFPSHSVIEKGQTVTLRCDPISGHDNLYWYRRVMGKEIKFLLHFVKESKQDESGMPNNRFLAERTGGTYSTLKVQPAELEDSGVYFCASSHPAAGVYNEQFFGPGTRLTVL.

This chain links TRBV27 with TRBJ2-5; 9 bases match TRBD2. This CDR3 comprises 15 residues. CDR1 and CDR2 (germline): MNHEY, SMNVEV (reference sequence). V gave up 2 bases and J gave up 5 bases; unmatched junction bases: 6. Here the CDR3 reads CASSLLRGGVETQYF. In nucleotides, the CDR3 is TGTGCCAGCAGTTTACTTCGCGGGGGGGTTGAGACCCAGTACTTC.

The CDR3 bases are TGTGCCAGCAGCCGGCGACTAGCGGGGACCTACGAGCAGTACTTC. This sequence encodes CASSRRLAGTYEQYF. The rearrangement joins TRBV7-9 to TRBJ2-7; 11 bases match TRBD2. Unmatched junction bases numbered 5, after V lost 5 bases and J lost 2 bases. This CDR3 is 15 amino acids long. The V gene's germline CDR1 is SEHNR and CDR2 FQNEAQ (reference sequence).

In its sample, this clone was seen once. The chain links TRBV7-3 to TRBJ2-3; no clear D gene. The CDR3 is 15 amino acids. V was trimmed by 4 bases and J by 6 bases, leaving 17 bases between them. CDR1 and CDR2 (germline): SGHTA, FQGTGA. The CDR3 region has the DNA TGTGCCAGCAGCTCCCAACCGGGTCCCGCGGATACGCAGTATTTT. It is translated as CASSSQPGPADTQYF.